Listed below are T cell receptor beta chains from one sample, sequenced in a study of T cells in Graves' hyperthyroidism and ophthalmopathy. TCRdb fed the multiplex PCR reads into MiXCR, producing one record per CDR3 protein. The sample lists about 660,000 distinct CDR3 sequences; 45% were seen once. Sample: peripheral blood or thyroid tissue (not recorded which). Every receptor here comes from an adult man with Graves' disease, either hyperthyroidism or ophthalmopathy (not recorded which). The CDR3 runs from the conserved cysteine through the conserved F or W. The D gene is left open where the match is weak. Not all rows give a size; the values are once, few, many and, for expanded clones, a class.

TRBV7-8	TRBJ2-7	many	TRBD2	CASSFEGGPHYEQYF	TGTGCCAGCAGCTTTGAGGGAGGGCCCCACTACGAGCAGTACTTC
TRBV7-9	TRBJ1-2	-	TRBD1	CASSYPDRGYGYTF	TGTGCCAGCAGCTACCCGGACAGGGGGTATGGCTACACCTTC
TRBV7-9	TRBJ1-6	many	-	CASSLVSEGNSPLHF	TGTGCCAGCAGCTTGGTATCAGAGGGTAATTCACCCCTCCACTTT
TRBV9	TRBJ1-5	-	-	CASSDPGRYSNQPQHF	TGTGCCAGCAGCGACCCGGGGAGGTATAGCAATCAGCCCCAGCATTTT
TRBV7-2	TRBJ1-5	few	-	CASSLGQVANQPQHF	TGTGCCAGCAGCTTAGGACAGGTAGCAAATCAGCCCCAGCATTTT
TRBV6-5	TRBJ2-5	-	-	CAAQGDSQPQYF	TGTGCCGCCCAGGGAGACAGTCAGCCCCAGTACTTC
TRBV7-2	TRBJ2-7	-	TRBD1	CASSSLRDRETYEQYF	TGTGCCAGCAGCTCTCTTCGGGACAGGGAGACCTACGAGCAGTACTTC
TRBV20-1	TRBJ1-1	once	-	CSAREDRRMNTEAFF	TGCAGTGCTAGAGAGGATAGGAGAATGAACACTGAAGCTTTCTTT
TRBV7-2	TRBJ2-7	-	TRBD2	CASSFNSLAGGPSYEQYF	TGTGCCAGCAGTTTCAACTCATTGGCGGGAGGGCCCTCCTACGAGCAGTACTTC
TRBV7-8	TRBJ1-1	many	TRBD1	CASSLGDRTNTEAFF	TGTGCCAGCAGCTTAGGGGACAGGACGAACACTGAAGCTTTCTTT
TRBV25-1	TRBJ2-5	-	TRBD2	CASSARSGTSGTEETQYF	TGTGCCAGCAGTGCTCGATCCGGGACTAGCGGAACGGAAGAGACCCAGTACTTC